The 17 T cell receptor beta chains below were found in one sample sequenced in a study of preoperative IRX-2 immunotherapy in early breast cancer. Sequenced by immunoSEQ multiplex PCR; TCRdb stores in-frame clones only, minus some. The sample lists about 38,000 clones; roughly four fifths were seen once. The treatment denotes: preoperative locoregional IRX-2 cytokine immunotherapy. The sequencing used lymph node tissue, collected after IRX-2 immunotherapy. These receptors came from a human donor with breast cancer.

The chain carries TRBV7-6 and TRBJ2-5; TRBD1 or TRBD2 may be the D gene (5 bases each). CDR3 length: 14 amino acids. The germline CDR1 and CDR2 sequences are SGHVS and FNYEAQ. The V end lost 3 bases, the J end lost 3 bases, and 11 bases lay between the germline ends. The CDR3 sequence is CASSLQGAKETQYF. The CDR3 DNA is TGTGCCAGCAGCTTGCAGGGAGCAAAAGAGACCCAGTACTTC.

The chain couples TRBV29-1 to TRBJ2-7; possible D gene TRBD1, 7 bases. Germline V gene lookup returns CDR1 SQVTM and CDR2 ANQGSEA. This CDR3 is 13 amino acids long. Deletions cut 6 bases from V and 5 bases from J, with 17 bases between. CDR3 coding DNA: TGCAGCGTGACCAGGGGGGTCGGCGACGAGCAGTACTTC. This sequence encodes CSVTRGVGDEQYF.

The chain is built from TRBV11-3 and TRBJ1-2; D remains unclear. CDR1 is SGHNT, CDR2 YENEEA, per germline. Trimming pared 5 bases from V and 8 bases from J, leaving 18 bases between. There are 14 residues in the CDR3. CDR3 region: CASSLGRGLEGYTF. CDR3 nucleotides: TGTGCCAGCAGCCTGGGTCGGGGTCTCGAGGGCTACACCTTC.

This clone was seen a single time. The junction does not match germline at one end; this may be a read error. The chain has TRBV5-1 and TRBJ1-2; unclear D gene. Germline CDR1 is SGHRS and CDR2 is YFSETQ. The CDR3 extends over 14 amino acids. CDR3 residues: CASSLDVPNYGYTF. The CDR3 region has the DNA TGCGCCAGCAGCTTGGATGTCCCTAACTATGGCTACACTTTC.

The gene calls are TRBV12-5 and TRBJ1-2, with D hard to call. Germline CDR1 LGHNT, CDR2 FRNRAP. This CDR3 comprises 12 residues. CDR3 in amino acids: CASRAWNYGYTF. CDR3 nucleotide sequence: TGTGCCAGTCGAGCCTGGAACTATGGCTACACCTTC.

The chain links TRBV28 to TRBJ1-4; D is unresolved. CDR3 size: 15 residues. CDR1 and CDR2 (germline): MDHEN, SYDVKM. Trimming removed 6 bases from V and 3 bases from J, with 14 bases in between. CDR3 region: CASRPQKSSNEKLFF. The DNA of the CDR3 is TGTGCCAGCAGGCCGCAGAAATCGTCTAATGAAAAACTGTTTTTT.

The V and J genes are TRBV18 and TRBJ1-6, with D unresolved. The germline V gene encodes CDR1 KGHSH and CDR2 LQKENI. V was pared by 1 base and J by 7 bases, with 8 bases between. The length of the CDR3 is 14 residues. For the CDR3, the DNA is TGTGCCAGCTCACCACAAGACGGGAATTCACCCCTCCACTTT. It yields the protein CASSPQDGNSPLHF.

This chain connects TRBV11-1 to TRBJ2-5; tentatively, D is TRBD2 (7 bases). V was shortened by 7 bases and J by 4 bases, with 19 bases between the two germline ends. Germline V gene lookup returns CDR1 SGHAT and CDR2 FQDESV (reference sequence). The length of the CDR3 is 15 residues. This CDR3 reads CASTSYGGQRETQYF. Written as DNA, the CDR3 is TGTGCCAGCACCTCATACGGGGGGCAGCGAGAGACCCAGTACTTC.

In this sample, this clone turned up a few times. This sequence joins TRBV11-3 and TRBJ1-1; no firm D call. This CDR3 contains 14 residues. Trimming stripped 4 bases from V and 4 bases from J, with 13 bases between. The germline gives CDR1 SGHNT, CDR2 YENEEA. The CDR3 protein is CASSSKKIRTEAFF. In nucleotides, the CDR3 is TGTGCCAGCAGCTCCAAGAAGATACGCACTGAAGCTTTCTTT.

A note on this clone: The junction departs from germline at one end; a sequencing error may be responsible. The V call is TRBV7-6, the J call TRBJ2-5, with TRBD2 as a possible D gene (8 bases). The CDR3 runs to 14 residues. CDR1 SGHVS and CDR2 FNYEAQ come from the germline V gene. This chain's CDR3 is CASSPGGGQETQYF. The CDR3 bases are TGTGCTAGCAGCCCCGGGGGGGGACAGGAGACCCAGTACTTC. Full variable domain (rest looked up from reference TRBV7-6 and TRBJ2-5): GAGVSQSPRYKVTKRGQDVALRCDPISGHVSLYWYRQALGQGPEFLTYFNYEAQQDKSGLPNDRFSAERPEGSISTLTIQRTEQRDSAMYRCASSPGGGQETQYFGPGTRLLVL.

The chain links TRBV22-1 to TRBJ1-4. TRBV22-1 is deemed a pseudogene. CDR3 size: 14 residues. The DNA for the CDR3 is TGTGCCTGCAGCAACCGGGCAACTAATGAAAAACTGTTTTTT. This sequence encodes CACSNRATNEKLFF.

The chain uses TRBV15 and TRBJ1-1, with 12 bases that match TRBD1. The CDR3 spans 18 residues. Unmatched junction bases numbered 12, after V lost 3 bases and J lost 4 bases. Germline loops: CDR1 LNHNV, CDR2 YYDKDF (reference sequence). The CDR3 here is CATSSAVGTGGAGTEAFF. The CDR3 DNA reads as TGTGCCACCAGCAGTGCTGTTGGGACAGGGGGCGCAGGCACTGAAGCTTTCTTT.

This clone came up once. The DNA for the CDR3 is TGCGCCAGCAGCTTAGTGGGAGCGGGGGGCCAGGAAAAGTATTTT. Translated, it gives CASSLVGAGGQEKYF. The chain recombines TRBV5-1 with TRBJ2-3; 9 nucleotides match TRBD2. The CDR3 has 15 amino acids. CDR1 and CDR2 (germline): SGHRS, YFSETQ. The V gene end was trimmed by 2 bases and the J gene end by 13 bases; junction bases not matched to a gene: 14.

The chain has TRBV11-3 and TRBJ2-1, with D tentatively TRBD1 (5 bases). The CDR3 is 15 residues long. Trimming stripped 0 bases from V and 2 bases from J, with 8 bases between. The germline gives CDR1 SGHNT, CDR2 YENEEA. The CDR3 is CASSLDSDTYNEQFF. Written as DNA, the CDR3 is TGTGCCAGCAGCTTAGATTCGGACACCTACAATGAGCAGTTCTTC.

The chain joins TRBV6-8 to TRBJ2-5; D ambiguous. Per germline, CDR1 MNHGY and CDR2 SAAAGT. V dropped 7 bases and J dropped 5 bases, with 20 bases sitting between them. The CDR3 spans 15 residues. CDR3 sequence: CASNGLGMIRETQYF. The CDR3 DNA is TGTGCCAGCAATGGTCTGGGAATGATTCGGGAGACCCAGTACTTC.

This chain joins TRBV7-7 and TRBJ1-1, with 9 bases identical to TRBD1. The CDR3 consists of 17 residues. The V segment lost 5 bases and the J segment 2 bases; nucleotides outside the gene matches: 12. The germline V gene encodes CDR1 SSHAT and CDR2 FNYEAQ (reference sequence). The CDR3 sequence is CASSGPDRGLGNTEAFF. Written as DNA, the CDR3 is TGTGCCAGCAGCGGACCGGACAGGGGCTTGGGTAACACTGAAGCTTTCTTT.

The chain couples TRBV29-1 to TRBJ1-2, with 8 bases aligning to TRBD1. CDR1 is SQVTM, CDR2 ANQGSEA, per germline. The ends lost 4 bases at V and 2 bases at J; junction bases unmatched: 3. The CDR3 length is 13 residues. CDR3: CSVATGGNYGYTF. Here the CDR3 DNA reads TGCAGCGTTGCTACAGGGGGGAACTATGGCTACACCTTC.